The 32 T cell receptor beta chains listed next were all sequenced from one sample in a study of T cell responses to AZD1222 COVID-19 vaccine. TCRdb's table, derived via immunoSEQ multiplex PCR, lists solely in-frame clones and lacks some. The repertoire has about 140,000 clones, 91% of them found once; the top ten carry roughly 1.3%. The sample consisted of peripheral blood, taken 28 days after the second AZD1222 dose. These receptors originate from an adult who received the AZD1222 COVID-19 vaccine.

The CDR3, as DNA: TGTGCCAGCAGCTTGAAGACTAGCGGGCGTTATGAGCAGTTCTTC. Amino acid sequence: CASSLKTSGRYEQFF. The chain employs TRBV5-6 and TRBJ2-1; TRBD2 matches 10 bases. V shed 1 base and J 8 bases; nucleotides not matched to a gene: 6. From germline, CDR1 is SGHDT and CDR2 YYEEEE. The CDR3 is 15 residues long. Complete variable domain (other parts from reference TRBV5-6 and TRBJ2-1): DAGVTQSPTHLIKTRGQQVTLRCSPKSGHDTVSWYQQALGQGPQFIFQYYEEEERQRGNFPDRFSGHQFPNYSSELNVNALLLGDSALYLCASSLKTSGRYEQFFGPGTRLTVL.

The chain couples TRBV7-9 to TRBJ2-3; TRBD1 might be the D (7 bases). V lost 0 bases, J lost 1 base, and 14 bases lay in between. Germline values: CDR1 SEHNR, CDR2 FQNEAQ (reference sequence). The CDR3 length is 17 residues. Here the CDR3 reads CASSLATGRTGTDTQYF. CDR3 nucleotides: TGTGCCAGCAGCTTAGCGACAGGGAGGACGGGCACAGATACGCAGTATTTT.

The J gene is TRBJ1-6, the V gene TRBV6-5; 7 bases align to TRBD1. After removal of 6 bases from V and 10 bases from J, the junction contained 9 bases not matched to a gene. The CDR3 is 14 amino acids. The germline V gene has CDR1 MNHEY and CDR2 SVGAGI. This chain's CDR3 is CASRDTGVGSPLHF. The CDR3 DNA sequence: TGTGCCAGCAGAGATACAGGGGTTGGATCACCCCTCCACTTT.

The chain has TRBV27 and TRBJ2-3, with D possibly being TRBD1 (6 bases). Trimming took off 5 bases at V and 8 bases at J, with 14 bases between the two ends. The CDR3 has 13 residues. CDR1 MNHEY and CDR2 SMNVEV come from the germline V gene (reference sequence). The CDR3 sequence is CASSLTGMATQYF. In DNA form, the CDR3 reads TGTGCCAGCAGTCTAACAGGGATGGCTACGCAGTATTTT.

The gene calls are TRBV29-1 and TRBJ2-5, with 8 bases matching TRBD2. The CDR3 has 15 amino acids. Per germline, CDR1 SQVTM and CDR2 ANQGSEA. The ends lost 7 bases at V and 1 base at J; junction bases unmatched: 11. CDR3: CSANPPGGGQETQYF. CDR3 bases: TGCAGCGCAAACCCCCCCGGGGGGGGCCAAGAGACCCAGTACTTC.

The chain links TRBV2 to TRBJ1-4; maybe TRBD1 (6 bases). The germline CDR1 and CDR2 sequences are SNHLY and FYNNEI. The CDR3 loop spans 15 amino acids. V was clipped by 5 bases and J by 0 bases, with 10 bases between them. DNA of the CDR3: TGTGCCAGCAGTCCCGACAGGACAACTAATGAAAAACTGTTTTTT. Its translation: CASSPDRTTNEKLFF. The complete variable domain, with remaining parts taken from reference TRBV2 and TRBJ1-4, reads EPEVTQTPSHQVTQMGQEVILRCVPISNHLYFYWYRQILGQKVEFLVSFYNNEISEKSEIFDDQFSVERPDGSNFTLKIRSTKLEDSAMYFCASSPDRTTNEKLFFGSGTQLSVL.

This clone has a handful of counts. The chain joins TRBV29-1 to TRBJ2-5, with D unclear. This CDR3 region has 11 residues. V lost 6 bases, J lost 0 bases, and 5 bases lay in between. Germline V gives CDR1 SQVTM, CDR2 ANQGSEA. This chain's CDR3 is CSVRNQETQYF. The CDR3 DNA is TGCAGCGTAAGAAACCAAGAGACCCAGTACTTC.

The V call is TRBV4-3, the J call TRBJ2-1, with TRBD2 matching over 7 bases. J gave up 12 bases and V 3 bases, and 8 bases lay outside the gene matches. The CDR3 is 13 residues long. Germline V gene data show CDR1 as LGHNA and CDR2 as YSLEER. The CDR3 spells CASSQGPSGRQFF. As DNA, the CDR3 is TGCGCCAGCAGCCAGGGCCCTAGCGGTCGGCAGTTCTTC.

The CDR3 protein is CASSLLLNNNNEKLFF. The DNA of the CDR3 is TGTGCCAGCAGTTTACTCCTAAATAACAATAATGAAAAACTGTTTTTT. The rearrangement joins TRBV28 to TRBJ1-4; D unresolved. In germline, CDR1 is MDHEN, CDR2 SYDVKM. CDR3 length: 16 amino acids. Trimming removed 2 bases from V and 4 bases from J, with 14 bases in between.

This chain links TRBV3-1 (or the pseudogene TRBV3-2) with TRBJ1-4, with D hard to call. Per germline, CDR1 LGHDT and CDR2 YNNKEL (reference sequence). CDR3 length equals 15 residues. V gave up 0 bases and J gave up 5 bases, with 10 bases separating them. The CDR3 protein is CASSQDRTLNEKLFF. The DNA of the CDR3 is TGTGCCAGCAGCCAAGATCGGACCCTAAATGAAAAACTGTTTTTT.

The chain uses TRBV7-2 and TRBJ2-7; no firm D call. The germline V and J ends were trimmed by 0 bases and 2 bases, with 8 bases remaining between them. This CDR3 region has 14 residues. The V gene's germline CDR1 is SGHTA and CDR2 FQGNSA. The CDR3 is CASSLAFGPYEQYF. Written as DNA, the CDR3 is TGTGCCAGCAGCTTAGCTTTTGGGCCCTACGAGCAGTACTTC.

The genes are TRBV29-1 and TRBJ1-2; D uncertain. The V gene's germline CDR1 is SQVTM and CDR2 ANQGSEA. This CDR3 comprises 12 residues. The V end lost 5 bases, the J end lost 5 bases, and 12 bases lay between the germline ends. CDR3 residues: CSVPHTPYGYTF. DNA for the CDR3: TGCAGCGTTCCACACACCCCATATGGCTACACCTTC.

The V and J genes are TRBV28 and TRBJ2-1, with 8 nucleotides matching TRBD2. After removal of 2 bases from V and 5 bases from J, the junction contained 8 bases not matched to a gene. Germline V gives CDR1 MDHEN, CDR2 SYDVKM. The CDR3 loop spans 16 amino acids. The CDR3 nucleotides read TGTGCCAGCAGTTTACTGGGCGCTAGCGGGCACAATGAGCAGTTCTTC. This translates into CASSLLGASGHNEQFF.

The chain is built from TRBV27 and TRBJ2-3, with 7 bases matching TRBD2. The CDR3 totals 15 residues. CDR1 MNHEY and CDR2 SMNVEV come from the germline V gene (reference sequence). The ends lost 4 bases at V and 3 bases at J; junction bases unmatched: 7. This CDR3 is CASSWFSGITDTQYF. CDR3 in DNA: TGTGCCAGCAGTTGGTTCAGCGGGATAACAGATACGCAGTATTTT.

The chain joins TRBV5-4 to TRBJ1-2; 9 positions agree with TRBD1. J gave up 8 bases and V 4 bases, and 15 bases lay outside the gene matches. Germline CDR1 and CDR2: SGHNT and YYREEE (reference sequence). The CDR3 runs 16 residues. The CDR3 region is CASSQKGTGTGNGYTF. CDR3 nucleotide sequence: TGTGCCAGCAGCCAAAAAGGCACCGGGACAGGGAACGGCTACACCTTC.

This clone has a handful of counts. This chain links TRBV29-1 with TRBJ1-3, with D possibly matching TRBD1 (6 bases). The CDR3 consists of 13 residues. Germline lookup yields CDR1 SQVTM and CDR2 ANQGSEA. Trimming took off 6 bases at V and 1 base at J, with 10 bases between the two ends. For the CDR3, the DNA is TGCAGCGTACAGGGAACGTCTGGAAACACCATATATTTT. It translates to CSVQGTSGNTIYF.

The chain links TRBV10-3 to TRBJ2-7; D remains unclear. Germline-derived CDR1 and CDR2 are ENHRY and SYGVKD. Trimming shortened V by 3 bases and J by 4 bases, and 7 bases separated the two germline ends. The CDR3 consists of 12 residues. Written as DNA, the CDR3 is TGTGCCATCAGTGAAGCCGGATACGAGCAGTACTTC. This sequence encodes CAISEAGYEQYF.

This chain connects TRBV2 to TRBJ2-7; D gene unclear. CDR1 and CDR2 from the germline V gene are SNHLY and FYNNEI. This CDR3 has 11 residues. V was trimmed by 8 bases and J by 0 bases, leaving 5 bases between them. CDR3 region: CASQASYEQYF. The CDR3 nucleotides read TGTGCCAGCCAGGCCTCCTACGAGCAGTACTTC.

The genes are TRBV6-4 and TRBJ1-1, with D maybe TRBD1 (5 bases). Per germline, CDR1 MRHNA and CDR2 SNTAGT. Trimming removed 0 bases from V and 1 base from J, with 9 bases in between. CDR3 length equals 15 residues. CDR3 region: CASSDSGQPNTEAFF. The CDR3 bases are TGTGCCAGCAGTGACTCGGGGCAGCCGAACACTGAAGCTTTCTTT.

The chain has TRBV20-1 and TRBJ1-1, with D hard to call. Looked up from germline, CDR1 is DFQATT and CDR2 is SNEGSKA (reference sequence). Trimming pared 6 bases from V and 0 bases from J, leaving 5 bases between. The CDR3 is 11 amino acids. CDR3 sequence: CSARMNTEAFF. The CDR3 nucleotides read TGCAGTGCCCGCATGAACACTGAAGCTTTCTTT.

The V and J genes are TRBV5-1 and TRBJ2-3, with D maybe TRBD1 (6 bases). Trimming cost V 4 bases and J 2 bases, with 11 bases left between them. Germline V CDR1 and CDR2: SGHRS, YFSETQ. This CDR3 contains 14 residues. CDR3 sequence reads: CASSGGTPTDTQYF. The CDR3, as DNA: TGCGCCAGCAGCGGGGGCACTCCCACAGATACGCAGTATTTT.

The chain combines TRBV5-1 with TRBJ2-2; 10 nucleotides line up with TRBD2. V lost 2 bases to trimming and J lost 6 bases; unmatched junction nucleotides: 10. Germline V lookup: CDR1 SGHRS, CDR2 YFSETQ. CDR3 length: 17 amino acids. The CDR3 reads CASSLASGRLLSGELFF. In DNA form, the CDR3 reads TGCGCCAGCAGCTTAGCTAGCGGGAGATTATTATCCGGGGAGCTGTTTTTT.

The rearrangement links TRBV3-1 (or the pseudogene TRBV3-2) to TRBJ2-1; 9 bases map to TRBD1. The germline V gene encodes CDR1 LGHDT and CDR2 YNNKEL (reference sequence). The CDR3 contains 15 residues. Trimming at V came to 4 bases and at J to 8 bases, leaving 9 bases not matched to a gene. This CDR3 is CASSRRDRASDEQFF. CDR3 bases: TGTGCCAGCAGCCGGCGGGACAGGGCATCCGATGAGCAGTTCTTC.

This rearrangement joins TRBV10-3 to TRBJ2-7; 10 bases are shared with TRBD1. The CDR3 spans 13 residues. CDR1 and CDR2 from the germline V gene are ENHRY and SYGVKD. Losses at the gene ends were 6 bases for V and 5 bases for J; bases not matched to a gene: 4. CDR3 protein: CAISRDRGNEQYF. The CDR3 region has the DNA TGTGCCATCAGCCGGGACAGGGGCAACGAGCAGTACTTC.

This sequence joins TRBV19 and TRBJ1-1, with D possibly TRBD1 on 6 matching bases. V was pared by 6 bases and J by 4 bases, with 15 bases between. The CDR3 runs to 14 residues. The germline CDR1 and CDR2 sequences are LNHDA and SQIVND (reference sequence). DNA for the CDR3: TGTGCCAGTAGGGACAGCCTCTACACCACTGAAGCTTTCTTT. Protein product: CASRDSLYTTEAFF.

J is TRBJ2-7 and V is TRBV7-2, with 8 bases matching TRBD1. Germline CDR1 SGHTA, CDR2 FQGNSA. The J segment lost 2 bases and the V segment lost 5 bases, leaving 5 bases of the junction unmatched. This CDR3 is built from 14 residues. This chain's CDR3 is CASSPGQEPYEQYF. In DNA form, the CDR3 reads TGTGCCAGCAGCCCGGGACAGGAGCCCTACGAGCAGTACTTC. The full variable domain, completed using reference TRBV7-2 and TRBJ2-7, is GAGVSQSPSNKVTEKGKDVELRCDPISGHTALYWYRQSLGQGLEFLIYFQGNSAPDKSGLPSDRFSAERTGGSVSTLTIQRTQQEDSAVYLCASSPGQEPYEQYFGPGTRLTVT.

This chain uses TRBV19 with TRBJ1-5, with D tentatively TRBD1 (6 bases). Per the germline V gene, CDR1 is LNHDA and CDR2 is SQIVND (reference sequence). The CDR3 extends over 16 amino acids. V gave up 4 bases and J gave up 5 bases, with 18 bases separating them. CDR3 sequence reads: CASSTAHWDIYQPQHF. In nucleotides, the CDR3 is TGTGCCAGTAGTACGGCCCATTGGGACATTTATCAGCCCCAGCATTTT.

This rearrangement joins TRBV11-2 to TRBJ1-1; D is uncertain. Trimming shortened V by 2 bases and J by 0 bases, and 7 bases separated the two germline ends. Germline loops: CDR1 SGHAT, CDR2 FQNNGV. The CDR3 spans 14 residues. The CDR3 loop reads CASSLMGLNTEAFF. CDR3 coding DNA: TGTGCCAGCAGCTTAATGGGCCTGAACACTGAAGCTTTCTTT.

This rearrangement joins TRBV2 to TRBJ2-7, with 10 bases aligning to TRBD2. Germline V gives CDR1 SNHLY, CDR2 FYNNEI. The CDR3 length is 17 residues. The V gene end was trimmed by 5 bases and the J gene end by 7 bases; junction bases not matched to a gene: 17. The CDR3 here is CASSLRSGLAGAREQYF. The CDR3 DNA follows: TGTGCCAGCAGTTTACGTTCCGGGCTAGCGGGAGCGCGGGAGCAGTACTTC. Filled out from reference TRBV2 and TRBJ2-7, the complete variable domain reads EPEVTQTPSHQVTQMGQEVILRCVPISNHLYFYWYRQILGQKVEFLVSFYNNEISEKSEIFDDQFSVERPDGSNFTLKIRSTKLEDSAMYFCASSLRSGLAGAREQYFGPGTRLTVT.

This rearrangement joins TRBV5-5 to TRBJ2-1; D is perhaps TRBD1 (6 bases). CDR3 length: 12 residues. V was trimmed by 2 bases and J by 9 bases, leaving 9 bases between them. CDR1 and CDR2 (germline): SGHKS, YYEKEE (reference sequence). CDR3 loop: CASSLVGGEQFF. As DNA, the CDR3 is TGTGCCAGCAGCTTAGTAGGGGGTGAGCAGTTCTTC.

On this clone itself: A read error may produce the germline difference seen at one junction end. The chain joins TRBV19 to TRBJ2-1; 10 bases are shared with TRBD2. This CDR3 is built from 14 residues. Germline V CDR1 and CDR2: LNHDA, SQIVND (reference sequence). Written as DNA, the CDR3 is TGTGCCAGTAGTCCATCCCGAAGCGGGAGGGCCATGGTCTTC. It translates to CASSPSRSGRAMVF.

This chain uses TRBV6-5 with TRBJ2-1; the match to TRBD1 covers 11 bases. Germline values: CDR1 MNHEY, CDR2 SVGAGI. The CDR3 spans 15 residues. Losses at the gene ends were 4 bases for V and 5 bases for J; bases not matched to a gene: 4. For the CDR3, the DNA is TGTGCCAGCAGTTCGGGGACAGGGGGTCACAATGAGCAGTTCTTC. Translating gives CASSSGTGGHNEQFF.